A single sample gave rise to the 22 T cell receptor beta chains below, sequenced in a study of blood T cell repertoires in COVID-19. Sequencing used immunoSEQ multiplex PCR; TCRdb keeps in-frame clones, though not all of them. Among about 270,000 clones listed, approximately 90% were seen once. Material: PBMCs or T cells enriched from blood (not recorded which). The receptors here all came from a woman between 25 and 40 years old with acute COVID-19.

The CDR3 nucleotides read TGTGCCAGCAGTCACACCCGGGGGGAGACCCAGTACTTC. Translating gives CASSHTRGETQYF. The V and J genes are TRBV28 and TRBJ2-5; weak D call: TRBD2 (6 bases). The CDR3 loop spans 13 amino acids. Trimming stripped 5 bases from V and 5 bases from J, with 12 bases between. CDR1 and CDR2 (germline): MDHEN, SYDVKM.

This clone was observed a handful of times. The chain employs TRBV14 and TRBJ2-5; TRBD1 aligns across 11 bases. Germline lookup yields CDR1 SGHDN and CDR2 FVKESK. The CDR3 is 15 amino acids. V lost 6 bases and J lost 6; bases outside the gene matches: 9. CDR3 nucleotide sequence: TGTGCCAGCAGTCTAAGGGACAGGGGGAGGCAGACCCAGTACTTC. It codes for CASSLRDRGRQTQYF.

The chain recombines TRBV6-2 or TRBV6-3 with TRBJ2-3; TRBD2 matches at 7 bases. Germline V gene lookup returns CDR1 MNHEY and CDR2 SVGEGT. CDR3 length: 14 residues. V shed 6 bases, J shed 2 bases, and the junction held 5 bases outside the gene matches. The CDR3 sequence: CASSTSELTDTQYF. Here the CDR3 DNA reads TGTGCCAGCAGCACTAGCGAACTCACAGATACGCAGTATTTT.

The rearrangement uses TRBV18 and TRBJ2-7, with D uncertain. This CDR3 is built from 14 residues. V was trimmed by 4 bases and J by 3 bases, leaving 13 bases between them. The germline V gene encodes CDR1 KGHSH and CDR2 LQKENI. CDR3 residues: CASSHSSVYYEQYF. For the CDR3, the DNA is TGTGCCAGCTCACATAGTTCGGTCTACTACGAGCAGTACTTC.

V is TRBV19 and J is TRBJ1-2, with D unresolved. Trimming removed 3 bases from V and 0 bases from J, with 14 bases in between. CDR1 and CDR2 from the germline V gene are LNHDA and SQIVND (reference sequence). The CDR3 is 16 residues long. The CDR3 nucleotides are TGTGCCAGTAGTATCTTTGAGACATCCACTAACTATGGCTACACCTTC. Residues: CASSIFETSTNYGYTF. Supplemented by reference TRBV19 and TRBJ1-2, the full variable domain reads DGGITQSPKYLFRKEGQNVTLSCEQNLNHDAMYWYRQDPGQGLRLIYYSQIVNDFQKGDIAEGYSVSREKKESFPLTVTSAQKNPTAFYLCASSIFETSTNYGYTFGSGTRLTVV.

The V gene is TRBV7-9, the J gene TRBJ2-5, with D possibly being TRBD2 (5 bases). This CDR3 region has 13 residues. V was clipped by 5 bases and J by 5 bases, with 12 bases between them. Germline V gene sequence: CDR1 SEHNR, CDR2 FQNEAQ (reference sequence). CDR3 sequence reads: CASSHTTGETQYF. CDR3 in DNA: TGTGCCAGCAGCCATACTACGGGGGAGACCCAGTACTTC.

CDR3 sequence: CASSSGQGYTEAFF. The CDR3, as DNA: TGTGCCAGTAGTTCGGGACAGGGATACACTGAAGCTTTCTTT. V is TRBV19 and J is TRBJ1-1, with 9 bases fitting TRBD1. CDR1 and CDR2 from the germline V gene are LNHDA and SQIVND (reference sequence). The CDR3 is 14 residues long. V gave up 5 bases and J gave up 3 bases; unmatched junction bases: 4.

The chain recombines TRBV7-3 with TRBJ1-1; D remains unclear. Trimming cost V 0 bases and J 1 base, with 6 bases left between them. The CDR3 contains 14 residues. Per the germline V gene, CDR1 is SGHTA and CDR2 is FQGTGA. The DNA for the CDR3 is TGTGCCAGCAGCTTAACGCGAGAGAACACTGAAGCTTTCTTT. Translation: CASSLTRENTEAFF. The full variable domain, its missing parts supplied by reference TRBV7-3 and TRBJ1-1, is GAGVSQTPSNKVTEKGKYVELRCDPISGHTALYWYRQSLGQGPEFLIYFQGTGAADDSGLPNDRFFAVRPEGSVSTLKIQRTERGDSAVYLCASSLTRENTEAFFGQGTRLTVV.

This chain connects TRBV6-5 to TRBJ1-6; 7 nucleotides agree with TRBD1. V lost 7 bases, J lost 6 bases, and 6 bases stayed unmatched. This CDR3 spans 14 amino acids. In germline, CDR1 is MNHEY, CDR2 SVGAGI. The CDR3 nucleotides read TGTGCCAGCACCCCTGGGACAGTTAATTCACCCCTCCACTTT. It specifies CASTPGTVNSPLHF.

The chain employs TRBV5-3 and TRBJ2-7; 7 bases agree with TRBD2. TRBV5-3 falls under the ORF class, with uncertain function. The CDR3 contains 15 residues. The V segment lost 0 bases and the J segment 4 bases; nucleotides outside the gene matches: 7. In DNA form, the CDR3 reads TGTGCCAGAAGCTTGGGGAGCGGGAATAGGTACGAGCAGTACTTC. It encodes CARSLGSGNRYEQYF.

The chain is built from TRBV19 and TRBJ2-1, with 7 bases identical to TRBD2. This CDR3 is 12 amino acids long. Looked up from germline, CDR1 is LNHDA and CDR2 is SQIVND (reference sequence). V dropped 3 bases and J dropped 7; count of bases not matched to a gene: 0. This CDR3 reads CASSMRGNEQFF. DNA for the CDR3: TGTGCCAGTAGTATGCGGGGGAATGAGCAGTTCTTC.

This clone appeared a single time. V and J are TRBV4-1 and TRBJ2-5; TRBD2 matches at 12 bases. This CDR3 contains 15 residues. J lost 4 bases, V lost 1 base, and 1 base had no gene match. CDR1 is MGHRA, CDR2 YSYEKL, per germline. CDR3 sequence reads: CASSQGLAGVETQYF. The CDR3 DNA sequence: TGCGCCAGCAGCCAAGGACTAGCGGGAGTAGAGACCCAGTACTTC.

V is TRBV10-2 and J is TRBJ2-3; 9 bases fit TRBD2. The J segment lost 1 base and the V segment lost 0 bases, leaving 8 bases of the junction unmatched. Germline values: CDR1 WSHSY, CDR2 SAAADI. The CDR3 covers 18 residues. The CDR3 here is CASSESGSWTSGTDTQYF. In DNA form, the CDR3 reads TGCGCCAGCAGTGAGTCGGGATCCTGGACTAGCGGCACAGATACGCAGTATTTT.

The chain uses TRBV7-2 and TRBJ2-1, with a weak D call TRBD2 (6 bases). Trimming removed 5 bases at V and 0 bases at J, with 17 bases between. CDR1 is SGHTA, CDR2 FQGNSA, per germline. The CDR3 contains 17 residues. The chain's CDR3 is CASSPHQAGSSYNEQFF. The CDR3 DNA is TGTGCCAGCAGCCCGCACCAGGCGGGAAGCTCCTACAATGAGCAGTTCTTC.

The sample holds a few counts of this clone. The chain joins TRBV28 to TRBJ1-5; D not resolved. Deletions cut 5 bases from V and 6 bases from J, with 17 bases between. Germline CDR1 and CDR2: MDHEN and SYDVKM. This CDR3 is 15 amino acids long. Written as DNA, the CDR3 is TGTGCCAGCAGTCATAGTGAGGGTATCAGTCAGCCCCAGCATTTT. Translated, it gives CASSHSEGISQPQHF.

This sequence joins TRBV6-5 and TRBJ2-1, with a weak D call TRBD2 (6 bases). Looked up from germline, CDR1 is MNHEY and CDR2 is SVGAGI. V lost 0 bases and J lost 0, with 6 bases in between. This CDR3 has 15 amino acids. This CDR3 reads CASSYSSGSYNEQFF. The CDR3 DNA is TGTGCCAGCAGTTACTCTAGCGGCTCCTACAATGAGCAGTTCTTC.

This chain joins TRBV28 and TRBJ2-5, with D possibly TRBD2 on 6 matching bases. Germline lookup yields CDR1 MDHEN and CDR2 SYDVKM. V was cut by 2 bases and J by 5 bases, with 15 bases left in between. CDR3 length equals 15 residues. Here the CDR3 reads CASSLIRGIGETQYF. In DNA form, the CDR3 reads TGTGCCAGCAGTTTAATCCGCGGGATCGGTGAGACCCAGTACTTC.

This clone has just one count. V usage is TRBV28 and J usage is TRBJ1-4; TRBD1 might be the D (5 bases). From germline, CDR1 is MDHEN and CDR2 SYDVKM. Trimming took 8 bases from V and 0 from J, leaving 16 bases between them. The CDR3 totals 16 residues. The DNA for the CDR3 is TGTGCCAGCGTCCCCGGAGGGGATACAACTAATGAAAAACTGTTTTTT. It translates to CASVPGGDTTNEKLFF.

The chain recombines TRBV28 with TRBJ1-4; a possible D gene is TRBD1 (5 bases). Per germline, CDR1 MDHEN and CDR2 SYDVKM. The germline V and J ends were trimmed by 5 bases and 7 bases, with 14 bases remaining between them. This CDR3 is 14 amino acids long. Here the CDR3 DNA reads TGTGCCAGCAGTCCGGGGGGGATCGTTGAAAAACTGTTTTTT. Translation gives CASSPGGIVEKLFF.

This clone was detected only once. This chain connects TRBV19 to TRBJ2-2, with 9 bases aligning to TRBD2. The CDR3 covers 18 residues. The J segment lost 5 bases and the V segment lost 7 bases, leaving 17 bases of the junction unmatched. Germline CDR1 is LNHDA and CDR2 is SQIVND (reference sequence). DNA for the CDR3: TGTGCCAGTACCAAAAGACTAGCGGAATTCCCCCGTACCGGGGAGCTGTTTTTT. Its protein product is CASTKRLAEFPRTGELFF.

This clone was seen only a few times. The V and J genes are TRBV28 and TRBJ2-1, with a tentative D call TRBD1 (6 bases). Germline lookup yields CDR1 MDHEN and CDR2 SYDVKM. The CDR3 consists of 13 residues. V shed 9 bases and J shed 8 bases, with 17 bases lying between them. CDR3 sequence: CAREQGWADEQFF. DNA for the CDR3: TGTGCCAGGGAACAGGGCTGGGCTGATGAGCAGTTCTTC.

The V and J genes are TRBV5-1 and TRBJ2-1; 8 bases align to TRBD1. This CDR3 comprises 13 residues. J gave up 7 bases and V 0 bases, and 0 bases lay outside the gene matches. Per germline, CDR1 SGHRS and CDR2 YFSETQ. The CDR3: CASSLGTGNEQFF. DNA for the CDR3: TGCGCCAGCAGCTTGGGGACAGGGAATGAGCAGTTCTTC.